These 3 T cell receptor beta chains share one sample of origin, sequenced in a study of low-dose radiotherapy and immunotherapy resistance in tumors. Gene-specific TRAV and TRBV primers were used for first-strand cDNA, covering alpha and beta chains. TCRs underwent 20 PCR cycles of amplification with a constant-region primer and V-primer adapter. TCRdb reprocessed the reads with MiXCR, giving one entry per CDR3 protein. This table holds some 82,000 distinct CDR3 sequences, 18% found once. Time point given: before trial treatment. Sample: PBMCs, taken before treatment. The origin of the receptors is a male donor with prostate cancer.

This clonotype was found many times. This chain uses TRBV5-1 with TRBJ2-7, with D tentatively TRBD1 (7 bases). The CDR3 consists of 16 residues. V was cut by 7 bases and J by 3 bases, with 23 bases left in between. Germline V gives CDR1 SGHRS, CDR2 YFSETQ. This CDR3 reads CASHNPRGTDYYEQYF. CDR3 sequence (DNA): TGCGCCAGCCATAACCCCCGGGGGACAGATTACTACGAGCAGTACTTC. The full variable domain, with the rest looked up from reference TRBV5-1 and TRBJ2-7, is KAGVTQTPRYLIKTRGQQVTLSCSPISGHRSVSWYQQTPGQGLQFLFEYFSETQRNKGNFPGRFSGRQFSNSRSEMNVSTLELGDSALYLCASHNPRGTDYYEQYFGPGTRLTVT.

This clonotype appeared many times. This chain connects TRBV7-6 to TRBJ2-7; TRBD2 might be the D (5 bases). The germline gives CDR1 SGHVS, CDR2 FNYEAQ. This CDR3 contains 13 residues. The V end was cut by 2 bases, the J end by 2 bases, with 7 bases between. In nucleotides, the CDR3 is TGTGCCAGCAGCTTACGGGATCCCTACGAGCAGTACTTC. Translating gives CASSLRDPYEQYF. Using reference TRBV7-6 and TRBJ2-7 for the parts outside the CDR3, the full variable domain is GAGVSQSPRYKVTKRGQDVALRCDPISGHVSLYWYRQALGQGPEFLTYFNYEAQQDKSGLPNDRFSAERPEGSISTLTIQRTEQRDSAMYRCASSLRDPYEQYFGPGTRLTVT.

This clonotype was seen ten or more times. The chain is built from TRBV3-1 and TRBJ2-1; D possibly corresponds to TRBD1 (5 bases). There are 15 residues in the CDR3. Germline V lookup: CDR1 LGHDT, CDR2 YNNKEL (reference sequence). V lost 3 bases and J lost 4, with 13 bases in between. CDR3 in amino acids: CASSQTQGEYNEQFF. DNA of the CDR3: TGTGCCAGCAGCCAGACTCAGGGTGAATACAATGAGCAGTTCTTC.